This note documents a single T cell receptor beta chain sequence. Its antigen is unknown. This CDR3 spans 16 amino acids. The ends lost 5 bases at V and 0 bases at J; junction bases unmatched: 7. Germline assignment: CDR1 MNHEY and CDR2 SMNVEV (reference sequence). These data belong to a study of T cell responses to AZD1222 COVID-19 vaccine. Findings of the study overall: Donors in the cohort were predominantly white British and more often female, and clonal diversity was possibly underestimated.

The data were produced by immunoSEQ multiplex PCR, yet TCRdb's version contains in-frame clones alone and is incomplete. Counted here are approximately 150,000 clones, approximately 90% occurring once; the ten biggest clones make up less than 2.5%. The chain joins TRBV27 to TRBJ2-7; 10 nucleotides agree with TRBD2. Sequenced here: peripheral blood, sampled 28 days after the second AZD1222 dose. This TCR came from an adult who received the AZD1222 COVID-19 vaccine. The CDR3 DNA sequence: TGTGCCAGCAGTCCCTCAAGCGGGAGGGCCTCCTACGAGCAGTACTTC. Its translation is CASSPSSGRASYEQYF.